This TCR beta chain was retrieved from a study of blood T cells in healthy people across ages. Samples each yielded at least 6 micrograms of total RNA. Comments on this clonotype: Its antigen is undetermined. Possible read error: a much larger clone is one base away.

V was clipped by 4 bases and J by 6 bases, with 13 bases between them. The CDR3 consists of 13 residues. The V gene's germline CDR1 is SGHKS and CDR2 YYEKEE (reference sequence). Findings and limits, study-wide: Conclusively comparing naive with antigen-experienced cells was impossible with unsorted PBMCs. Both higher diversity and more naive CD4+ cells marked long-lived donors when set against aged donors. It was held that diversity estimates obtained from one million T cells represented underestimates.

The use of a sample-barcoded 5' primer and a J-beta primer mix characterized a second PCR of roughly 7 to 11 cycles. Via MiXCR, TCRdb re-called the 5' RACE reads, giving one row per CDR3 protein. Among 650,000 to 800,000 distinct CDR3 sequences listed, 40% to 50% were seen once. J is TRBJ1-2 and V is TRBV5-5; D is unclear. The sequence was collected from a man in his 60s in good health. Sequenced input: blood. CDR3 sequence reads: CASSVEGYDGYTF. CDR3 in DNA: TGTGCCAGCAGCGTGGAAGGGTATGATGGCTACACCTTC.